This paragraph reports one T cell receptor (beta chain). Antigen: not known. CD4+ T cells from unexposed donors were obtained before the COVID-19 pandemic (2011-2018). The cells were cultured for around ten days before CD4+ T cells were isolated. Cells permitting, SARS-CoV-2 S/N and four cold-coronavirus spikes were tested on unexposed-donor CD4+ T cells. These data belong to a study of CD4 T cells in relation to SARS-CoV-2 and coronaviruses. Only in-frame clones appear in the TCRdb table, and some are missing; sequencing was by immunoSEQ multiplex PCR. In the table there are under 30,000 clones, 75% to 80% of which are singletons. This CDR3 comprises 12 residues. V shed 4 bases and J shed 9 bases, with 10 bases lying between them. CDR1 and CDR2 from the germline V gene are LNHDA and SQIVND (reference sequence).

The chain links TRBV19 to TRBJ2-1; D is undetermined. Sequenced input: CD4+ T cells from PBMCs, cultured in vitro. This clonotype was sampled from a human donor in good health. The CDR3 nucleotides are TGTGCCAGTAGTACCACTGGCGGTGAGCAGTTCTTC. It encodes CASSTTGGEQFF.